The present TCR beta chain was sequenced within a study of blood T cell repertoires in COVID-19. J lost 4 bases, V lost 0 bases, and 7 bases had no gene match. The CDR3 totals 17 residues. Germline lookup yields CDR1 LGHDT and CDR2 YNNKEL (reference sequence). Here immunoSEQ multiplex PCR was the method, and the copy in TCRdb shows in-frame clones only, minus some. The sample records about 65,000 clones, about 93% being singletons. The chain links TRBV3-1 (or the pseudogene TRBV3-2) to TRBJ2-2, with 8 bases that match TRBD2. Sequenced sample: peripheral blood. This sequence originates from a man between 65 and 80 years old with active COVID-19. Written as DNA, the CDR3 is TGTGCCAGCAGCCAAGATAGCGGGGTCGGGAGCACCGGGGAGCTGTTTTTT. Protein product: CASSQDSGVGSTGELFF.